This TCR beta chain was sequenced during a study of CD8 T cells in Susac syndrome. High-throughput TCR beta sequencing covered peripheral CD8+ and CD4+ T cells. The CD8+ and CD4+ T cells were isolated magnetically using a negative isolation approach, whereas the TEMRA cells were enriched by FACS. The CDR3 runs 14 residues. The junction had 3 bases not matched to a gene; V was cut back by 5 bases and J by 2 bases. In its sample, this clonotype was seen once. Random hexamers were used to reverse transcribe 0.5 to 1 ug of RNA. From the immunoSEQ multiplex PCR reads, TCRdb called clonotypes with MiXCR, one entry per CDR3 protein. The sample contains around 200,000 distinct CDR3 sequences, roughly 92% of which appear only once.

Sequenced input: CD8+ T cells from PBMCs. The J gene is TRBJ2-1, the V gene TRBV12-3 or TRBV12-4; 7 nucleotides line up with TRBD1. The clonotype was recovered from a human donor with multiple sclerosis. The CDR3 DNA follows: TGTGCCAGCAGTGACAGGGTGGCCTACAATGAGCAGTTCTTC. Amino acids: CASSDRVAYNEQFF.